These T cell receptor beta chains were read from a single sample in a study of T cell changes during pregnancy in multiple sclerosis. Profiling relied on immunoSEQ multiplex PCR, and the TCRdb table lists in-frame clones only, not all of them. Altogether 68,000 or so clones are present, just over 90% being singletons, with the ten largest covering 1.1% to 1.5%. Sample: peripheral blood, taken in the second trimester of pregnancy. The receptors were sampled from a female donor in good health, enrolled as a control in a pregnancy study. CDR3s include the opening cysteine and the closing phenylalanine or tryptophan. D genes are given only for firm matches. Expanded clones are given a class, and other clones once, few, many or no size at all.

clone_size: once; v_call: TRBV19; j_call: TRBJ2-1; d_call: TRBD2; cdr3_nt: TGTGCCAGTAGTATAGTGGGGGGGGAGGGCTACAATGAGCAGTTCTTC; cdr3_aa: CASSIVGGEGYNEQFF
clone_size: -; v_call: TRBV14; j_call: TRBJ2-5; d_call: -; cdr3_nt: TGTGCCAGCAGCCAAACTTCCGTGGAGACCCAGTACTTC; cdr3_aa: CASSQTSVETQYF
clone_size: -; v_call: TRBV18; j_call: TRBJ1-4; d_call: -; cdr3_nt: TGTGCCAGCTCACCACGCGGGTCAACTAATGAAAAACTGTTTTTT; cdr3_aa: CASSPRGSTNEKLFF
clone_size: -; v_call: TRBV7-3; j_call: TRBJ2-7; d_call: -; cdr3_nt: TGTGCCAGCAGCTTAGGCGCGGGCTCCTACGAGCAGTACTTC; cdr3_aa: CASSLGAGSYEQYF
clone_size: once; v_call: TRBV29-1; j_call: TRBJ1-1; d_call: TRBD1; cdr3_nt: TGCAGCGTTGGGGACAGGGGGCGAGGAAACACTGAAGCTTTCTTT; cdr3_aa: CSVGDRGRGNTEAFF
clone_size: -; v_call: TRBV5-4; j_call: TRBJ2-7; d_call: TRBD2; cdr3_nt: TGTGCCAGCAGCCTCTCAGCGGGGGGTCTTTCCTACGAGCAGTACTTC; cdr3_aa: CASSLSAGGLSYEQYF
clone_size: -; v_call: TRBV4-2; j_call: TRBJ2-7; d_call: -; cdr3_nt: TGTGCCAGCAGCCTCGGGACATCCTCCTACGAGCAGTACTTC; cdr3_aa: CASSLGTSSYEQYF
clone_size: -; v_call: TRBV6-1; j_call: TRBJ1-2; d_call: -; cdr3_nt: TGTGCCAGCACCAAGACGAGTTTGAGGTATGGCTACACCTTC; cdr3_aa: CASTKTSLRYGYTF
clone_size: -; v_call: TRBV21-1; j_call: TRBJ2-6; d_call: -; cdr3_nt: TGTGCCAGCAGCAAGGGGCATAGAGGGGGCTCCGGGGCCAACGTCCTGACTTTC; cdr3_aa: CASSKGHRGGSGANVLTF
clone_size: few; v_call: TRBV30; j_call: TRBJ1-4; d_call: TRBD1; cdr3_nt: TGTGCCTGGAGTGTACCGGGACAGGGTTGGGAAAAACTGTTTTTT; cdr3_aa: CAWSVPGQGWEKLFF
clone_size: -; v_call: TRBV6-4; j_call: TRBJ2-7; d_call: TRBD2; cdr3_nt: TGTGCCAGCAGTCCCACTAGCGGGAGCACCTACGAGCAGTACTTC; cdr3_aa: CASSPTSGSTYEQYF
clone_size: -; v_call: TRBV10-3; j_call: TRBJ2-3; d_call: TRBD1; cdr3_nt: TGTGCCTTACCGGGACAGGGGGATGATACGCAGTATTTT; cdr3_aa: CALPGQGDDTQYF
clone_size: -; v_call: TRBV15; j_call: TRBJ2-3; d_call: TRBD2; cdr3_nt: TGTGCCACCAGCAGAATAGCGGGGGGGCCCGATACGCAGTATTTT; cdr3_aa: CATSRIAGGPDTQYF
clone_size: -; v_call: TRBV4-3; j_call: TRBJ1-5; d_call: TRBD1; cdr3_nt: TGCGCCAGCAGCCAGGGACAGGGTTGGGATCAGCCCCAGCATTTT; cdr3_aa: CASSQGQGWDQPQHF
clone_size: -; v_call: TRBV9; j_call: TRBJ2-1; d_call: -; cdr3_nt: TGTGCCAGCAGCGTAGAGGCTAGCGAGTCGAATGAGCAGTTCTTC; cdr3_aa: CASSVEASESNEQFF
clone_size: -; v_call: TRBV4-1; j_call: TRBJ1-5; d_call: -; cdr3_nt: TGCGCCAGCAGCCATGCCACCGGCGGCCAGCCCCAGCATTTT; cdr3_aa: CASSHATGGQPQHF
clone_size: -; v_call: TRBV6-5; j_call: TRBJ2-2; d_call: -; cdr3_nt: TGTGCCAGCCGCAGCGCGAGGGAGCTGTTTTTT; cdr3_aa: CASRSARELFF
clone_size: -; v_call: TRBV10-3; j_call: TRBJ2-1; d_call: TRBD2; cdr3_nt: TGTGCCATCAGTGATCCGAGCGGGAGGGTCTATAACAATGAGCAGTTCTTC; cdr3_aa: CAISDPSGRVYNNEQFF
clone_size: once; v_call: TRBV28; j_call: TRBJ1-4; d_call: -; cdr3_nt: TGTGCCAGCAGCCTCCTCGCAACTAATGAAAAACTGTTTTTT; cdr3_aa: CASSLLATNEKLFF
clone_size: -; v_call: TRBV4-1; j_call: TRBJ1-2; d_call: TRBD1; cdr3_nt: TGCGCCAGCAGCGAACCGGGACAGGGTTTTAGGGGTGGCTACACCTTC; cdr3_aa: CASSEPGQGFRGGYTF
clone_size: -; v_call: TRBV28; j_call: TRBJ1-1; d_call: TRBD1; cdr3_nt: TGTGCCAGCCACGGACAGGGCTTACTGAACACTGAAGCTTTCTTT; cdr3_aa: CASHGQGLLNTEAFF
clone_size: once; v_call: TRBV18; j_call: TRBJ2-1; d_call: -; cdr3_nt: TGTGCCAGCTCAGGGCAGCAAAATAACAATGAGCAGTTCTTC; cdr3_aa: CASSGQQNNNEQFF
clone_size: once; v_call: TRBV27; j_call: TRBJ2-5; d_call: TRBD2; cdr3_nt: TGTGCCAGCAGTTCATGGGGAGGGATAGGGGCCCAAGAGACCCAGTACTTC; cdr3_aa: CASSSWGGIGAQETQYF
clone_size: -; v_call: TRBV30; j_call: TRBJ2-1; d_call: TRBD2; cdr3_nt: TGTGCCCGTCAGCGGGAGTTGGGGAATGAGCAGTTCTTC; cdr3_aa: CARQRELGNEQFF
clone_size: -; v_call: TRBV7-2; j_call: TRBJ2-3; d_call: TRBD2; cdr3_nt: TGTGCCAGCAGCTTAGCGGTACAACTAGCGGTGGATACGCAGTATTTT; cdr3_aa: CASSLAVQLAVDTQYF
clone_size: -; v_call: TRBV18; j_call: TRBJ2-7; d_call: TRBD2; cdr3_nt: TGTGCCAGCTCACCCGAGAGGACTAGGACATACGAGCAGTACTTC; cdr3_aa: CASSPERTRTYEQYF
clone_size: -; v_call: TRBV5-8; j_call: TRBJ2-7; d_call: TRBD1; cdr3_nt: TGTGCCAGCAGCGCGCATCCAGGGGGCTCCTACGAGCAGTACTTC; cdr3_aa: CASSAHPGGSYEQYF
clone_size: -; v_call: TRBV19; j_call: TRBJ1-2; d_call: -; cdr3_nt: TGTGCCAGTAGTTCGACGGGCTATGGCTACACCTTC; cdr3_aa: CASSSTGYGYTF
clone_size: -; v_call: TRBV13; j_call: TRBJ2-7; d_call: TRBD2; cdr3_nt: TGTGCCAGCAGCTGGGGACTAGCGGGAAACGAGCAGTACTTC; cdr3_aa: CASSWGLAGNEQYF
clone_size: once; v_call: TRBV7-2; j_call: TRBJ1-1; d_call: -; cdr3_nt: TGTGCCAGCAGCTTTCAGGGGCGGTACGGTGAAGCTTTCTTT; cdr3_aa: CASSFQGRYGEAFF
clone_size: -; v_call: TRBV5-1; j_call: TRBJ1-4; d_call: -; cdr3_nt: TGCGCCAGCAGCGGGCAGGGGAGCACGACGGAAAAACTGTTTTTT; cdr3_aa: CASSGQGSTTEKLFF
clone_size: -; v_call: TRBV7-2; j_call: TRBJ2-1; d_call: TRBD1; cdr3_nt: TGTGCCAGCAGAGACAGGGGTCCTTTCAATGAGCAGTTCTTC; cdr3_aa: CASRDRGPFNEQFF
clone_size: -; v_call: TRBV5-1; j_call: TRBJ2-3; d_call: -; cdr3_nt: TGCGCCAGCAGCTTCGGACAAAGCACAGATACGCAGTATTTT; cdr3_aa: CASSFGQSTDTQYF
clone_size: -; v_call: TRBV11-3; j_call: TRBJ1-1; d_call: -; cdr3_nt: TGTGCCAGCAGTCCTCGACAGGTCTCAAGATCGGGCACTGAAGCTTTCTTT; cdr3_aa: CASSPRQVSRSGTEAFF
clone_size: -; v_call: TRBV7-7; j_call: TRBJ2-1; d_call: TRBD1; cdr3_nt: TGTGCTAGCAGCTCGGACAGGGGCAATGAGCAGTTCTTC; cdr3_aa: CASSSDRGNEQFF
clone_size: -; v_call: TRBV5-1; j_call: TRBJ2-7; d_call: TRBD2; cdr3_nt: TGCGCCAGCAGCTTGGCTGCGGGAGGGATGCAGCAGTACTTC; cdr3_aa: CASSLAAGGMQQYF
clone_size: -; v_call: TRBV2; j_call: TRBJ1-4; d_call: -; cdr3_nt: TGTGCCAGCAGGGAAGACAGGTTCTCTACTGAAAAACTGTTTTTT; cdr3_aa: CASREDRFSTEKLFF
clone_size: -; v_call: TRBV5-4; j_call: TRBJ2-1; d_call: TRBD2; cdr3_nt: TGTGCCAGCAGCTTAGGGAGGGAGTCCTACAATGAGCAGTTCTTC; cdr3_aa: CASSLGRESYNEQFF
clone_size: -; v_call: TRBV19; j_call: TRBJ2-1; d_call: TRBD2; cdr3_nt: TGTGCCAGTAGTCTCGGGACTAGCGGGAGAAGTGAGCAGTTCTTC; cdr3_aa: CASSLGTSGRSEQFF
clone_size: -; v_call: TRBV25-1; j_call: TRBJ2-3; d_call: TRBD2; cdr3_nt: TGTGCCAGCACCGGACTAGCGGACACAGATACGCAGTATTTT; cdr3_aa: CASTGLADTDTQYF
clone_size: -; v_call: TRBV6-1; j_call: TRBJ2-1; d_call: -; cdr3_nt: TGTGCCAGCAGTGAAGCGGGGCGTGTAGCCTACAATGAGCAGTTCTTC; cdr3_aa: CASSEAGRVAYNEQFF
clone_size: -; v_call: TRBV14; j_call: TRBJ2-7; d_call: -; cdr3_nt: TGTGCCAGCAGCCAAGACAGGGCCCGTGGCACCTCCTACGAGCAGTACTTC; cdr3_aa: CASSQDRARGTSYEQYF
clone_size: -; v_call: TRBV9; j_call: TRBJ1-1; d_call: -; cdr3_nt: TGTGCCAGCAGCGTAGGTGGGTCATCGGGTGAAGCTTTCTTT; cdr3_aa: CASSVGGSSGEAFF
clone_size: -; v_call: TRBV5-4; j_call: TRBJ2-5; d_call: TRBD2; cdr3_nt: TGTGCCAGCAGCTTTGGGGGGGAATTCCAAGAGACCCAGTACTTC; cdr3_aa: CASSFGGEFQETQYF
clone_size: -; v_call: TRBV15; j_call: TRBJ1-1; d_call: -; cdr3_nt: TGTGCCACCAGCCCCTCCGCCGGAACAGGGATTAAGATAAACACTGAAGCTTTCTTT; cdr3_aa: CATSPSAGTGIKINTEAFF
clone_size: -; v_call: TRBV27; j_call: TRBJ2-5; d_call: TRBD2; cdr3_nt: TGTGCCAGCAGTTTAGGGGTAGCGGGAGGAGAGACCCAGTACTTC; cdr3_aa: CASSLGVAGGETQYF
clone_size: -; v_call: TRBV27; j_call: TRBJ2-2; d_call: TRBD2; cdr3_nt: TGTGCCAGCAGTATATGGACTAGCGGGGGGGCTGTCGGGGAGCTGTTTTTT; cdr3_aa: CASSIWTSGGAVGELFF
clone_size: -; v_call: TRBV6-1; j_call: TRBJ2-7; d_call: TRBD1; cdr3_nt: TGTGCCACCACATTTCTAGACAGGGTATACGAGCAGTACTTC; cdr3_aa: CATTFLDRVYEQYF
clone_size: once; v_call: TRBV12-5; j_call: TRBJ2-1; d_call: -; cdr3_nt: TGTGCTAGTGGTTTGAACGTTGGGGACTTTCGAACCTCCTACAATGAGCAGTTCTTC; cdr3_aa: CASGLNVGDFRTSYNEQFF
clone_size: -; v_call: TRBV28; j_call: TRBJ2-6; d_call: TRBD2; cdr3_nt: TGTGCCAGCAGTCCTTTCGGGACTAGTATCCCTGGGGCCAACGTCCTGACTTTC; cdr3_aa: CASSPFGTSIPGANVLTF
clone_size: once; v_call: TRBV7-2; j_call: TRBJ2-7; d_call: -; cdr3_nt: TGTGCCAGCAGCTTAGCACTAGACTACGAGCAGTACTTC; cdr3_aa: CASSLALDYEQYF
clone_size: -; v_call: TRBV5-1; j_call: TRBJ2-7; d_call: TRBD1; cdr3_nt: TGCGCCAGCAGCTCCGGGACAGGGAACTACGAGCAGTACTTC; cdr3_aa: CASSSGTGNYEQYF
clone_size: -; v_call: TRBV13; j_call: TRBJ2-1; d_call: TRBD1; cdr3_nt: TGTGCCAGCAGCTTGACAGGGACAAATTACAATGAGCAGTTCTTC; cdr3_aa: CASSLTGTNYNEQFF
clone_size: once; v_call: TRBV5-4; j_call: TRBJ2-1; d_call: TRBD2; cdr3_nt: TGTGCCAGCAGCCGGGACTATCGGAATGAGCAGTTCTTC; cdr3_aa: CASSRDYRNEQFF